This TCR beta chain was sequenced in a study of cytomegalovirus exposure and HLA in healthy donors. Amplification used 60 Vbeta primers and 13 Jbeta primers. Clones were read by immunoSEQ multiplex PCR, and TCRdb kept only the in-frame ones, dropping some. The sample contains tens of thousands of clones, 82% of which appear only once. The CDR3 length is 13 residues. Trimming removed 4 bases at V and 0 bases at J, with 7 bases between. The germline V gene encodes CDR1 SQVTM and CDR2 ANQGSEA. V is TRBV29-1 and J is TRBJ1-5; D gene ambiguous. The TCR comes from a man aged 50 to 59 in good health and CMV-seronegative. Sample: PBMCs. CDR3 in amino acids: CSVAGNSNQPQHF. The CDR3 DNA reads TGCAGCGTTGCCGGGAATAGCAATCAGCCCCAGCATTTT.